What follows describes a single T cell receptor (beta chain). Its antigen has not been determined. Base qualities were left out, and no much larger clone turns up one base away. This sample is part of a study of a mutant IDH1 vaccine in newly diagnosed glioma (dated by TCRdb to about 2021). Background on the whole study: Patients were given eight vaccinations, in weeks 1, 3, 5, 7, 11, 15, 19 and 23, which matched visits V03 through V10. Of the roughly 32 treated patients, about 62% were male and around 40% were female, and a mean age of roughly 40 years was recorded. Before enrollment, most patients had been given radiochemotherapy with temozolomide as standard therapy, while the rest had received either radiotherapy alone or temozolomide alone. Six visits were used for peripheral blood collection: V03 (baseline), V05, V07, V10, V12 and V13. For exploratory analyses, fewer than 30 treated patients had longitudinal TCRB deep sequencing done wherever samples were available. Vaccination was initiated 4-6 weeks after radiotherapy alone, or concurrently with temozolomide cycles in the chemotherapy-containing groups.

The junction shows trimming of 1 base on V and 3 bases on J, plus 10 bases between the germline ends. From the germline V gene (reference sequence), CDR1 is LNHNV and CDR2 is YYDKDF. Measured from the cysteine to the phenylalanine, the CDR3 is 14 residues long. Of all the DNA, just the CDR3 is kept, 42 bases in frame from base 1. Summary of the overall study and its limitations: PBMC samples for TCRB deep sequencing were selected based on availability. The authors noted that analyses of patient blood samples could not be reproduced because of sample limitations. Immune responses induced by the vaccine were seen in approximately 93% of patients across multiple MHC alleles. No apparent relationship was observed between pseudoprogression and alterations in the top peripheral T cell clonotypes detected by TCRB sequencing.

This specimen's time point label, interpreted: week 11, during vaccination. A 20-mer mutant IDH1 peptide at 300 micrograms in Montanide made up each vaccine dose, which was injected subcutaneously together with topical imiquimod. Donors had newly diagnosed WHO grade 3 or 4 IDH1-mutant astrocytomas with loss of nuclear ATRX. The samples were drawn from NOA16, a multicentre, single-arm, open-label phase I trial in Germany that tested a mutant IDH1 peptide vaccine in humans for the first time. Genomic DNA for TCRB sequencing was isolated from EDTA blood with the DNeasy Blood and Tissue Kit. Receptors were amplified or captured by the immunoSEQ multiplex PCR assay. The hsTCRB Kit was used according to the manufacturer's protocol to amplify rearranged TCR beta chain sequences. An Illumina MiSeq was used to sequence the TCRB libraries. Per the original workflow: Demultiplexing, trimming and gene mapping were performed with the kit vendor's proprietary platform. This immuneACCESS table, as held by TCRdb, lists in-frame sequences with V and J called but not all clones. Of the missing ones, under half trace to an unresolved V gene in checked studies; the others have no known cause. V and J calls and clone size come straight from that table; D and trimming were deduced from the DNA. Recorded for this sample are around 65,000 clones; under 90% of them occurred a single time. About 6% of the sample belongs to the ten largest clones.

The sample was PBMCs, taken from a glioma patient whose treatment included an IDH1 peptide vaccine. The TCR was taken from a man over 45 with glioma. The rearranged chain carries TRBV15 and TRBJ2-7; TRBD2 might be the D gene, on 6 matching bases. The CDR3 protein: CATSRGGTGYEQYF. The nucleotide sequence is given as TGTGCCACCAGCAGAGGCGGGACTGGCTACGAGCAGTACTTC.